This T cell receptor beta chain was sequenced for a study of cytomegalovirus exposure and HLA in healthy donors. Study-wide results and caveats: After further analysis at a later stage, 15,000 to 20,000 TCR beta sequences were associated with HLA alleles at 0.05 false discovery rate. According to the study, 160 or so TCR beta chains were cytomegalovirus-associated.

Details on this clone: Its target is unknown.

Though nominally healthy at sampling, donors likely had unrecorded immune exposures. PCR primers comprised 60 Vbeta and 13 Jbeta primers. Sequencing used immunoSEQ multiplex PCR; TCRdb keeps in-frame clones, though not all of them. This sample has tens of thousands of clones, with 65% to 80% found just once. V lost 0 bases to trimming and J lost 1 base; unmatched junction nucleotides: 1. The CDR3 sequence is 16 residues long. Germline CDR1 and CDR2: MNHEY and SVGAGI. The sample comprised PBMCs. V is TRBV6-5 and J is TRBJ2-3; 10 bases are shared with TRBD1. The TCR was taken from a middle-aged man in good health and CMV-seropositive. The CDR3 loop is CASSYSGTGGTDTQYF. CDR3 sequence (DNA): TGTGCCAGCAGTTACTCCGGGACAGGGGGCACAGATACGCAGTATTTT.